A selection of T cell receptor beta chains follows, all from one sample in a study of cytomegalovirus exposure and HLA in healthy donors. Sequenced by immunoSEQ multiplex PCR; TCRdb stores in-frame clones only, minus some. Among some 160,000 clones listed, 75% to 80% were seen once. What was sequenced was PBMCs. These receptors all stem from a woman in her twenties or thirties in good health and CMV-seronegative. CDR3s include the opening cysteine and the closing phenylalanine or tryptophan. A D gene is named only where the DNA matches it firmly. The size field is filled for only some rows; it gives once, few, many or a size class.

V gene: TRBV7-9; clone size: -; J gene: TRBJ1-1; D gene: -; CDR3 protein: CASVLNTEAFF; CDR3 DNA: TGTGCCAGCGTTTTAAACACTGAAGCTTTCTTT
V gene: TRBV19; clone size: -; J gene: TRBJ1-1; D gene: -; CDR3 protein: CASSIQSEAFF; CDR3 DNA: TGTGCCAGTAGTATCCAATCTGAAGCTTTCTTT
V gene: TRBV4-2; clone size: -; J gene: TRBJ2-2; D gene: -; CDR3 protein: CASSQVLFLESGELFF; CDR3 DNA: TGTGCCAGCAGCCAAGTTCTCTTTCTAGAGTCCGGGGAGCTGTTTTTT
V gene: TRBV6-1; clone size: -; J gene: TRBJ1-2; D gene: -; CDR3 protein: CASSERGGRNYGYTF; CDR3 DNA: TGTGCCAGCAGTGAAAGGGGGGGACGGAACTATGGCTACACCTTC
V gene: TRBV9; clone size: -; J gene: TRBJ1-1; D gene: -; CDR3 protein: CASSSPYSDRLKNTEAFF; CDR3 DNA: TGTGCCAGCAGCTCCCCTTATTCCGACAGGTTGAAGAACACTGAAGCTTTCTTT
V gene: TRBV27; clone size: -; J gene: TRBJ1-1; D gene: -; CDR3 protein: CASSSGHPMNTEAFF; CDR3 DNA: TGTGCCAGCAGCTCGGGACACCCAATGAACACTGAAGCTTTCTTT
V gene: TRBV2; clone size: -; J gene: TRBJ1-1; D gene: -; CDR3 protein: CASEFDKNTEAFF; CDR3 DNA: TGTGCCAGCGAGTTCGACAAAAACACTGAAGCTTTCTTT
V gene: TRBV11-2; clone size: few; J gene: TRBJ2-1; D gene: -; CDR3 protein: CASSLEAGPYNEQFF; CDR3 DNA: TGTGCCAGCAGCTTAGAGGCGGGACCCTACAATGAGCAGTTCTTC
V gene: TRBV10-3; clone size: -; J gene: TRBJ1-1; D gene: TRBD1; CDR3 protein: CAISETDRSEAFF; CDR3 DNA: TGTGCCATCAGTGAGACGGACAGGAGTGAAGCTTTCTTT
V gene: TRBV27; clone size: few; J gene: TRBJ1-2; D gene: TRBD1; CDR3 protein: CASSRLPGTGHGYTF; CDR3 DNA: TGTGCCAGCAGTCGTCTCCCGGGGACAGGACATGGCTACACCTTC
V gene: TRBV6-1; clone size: few; J gene: TRBJ2-1; D gene: TRBD1; CDR3 protein: CASRGQGALDEQFF; CDR3 DNA: TGTGCCAGCAGGGGACAGGGGGCTCTTGATGAGCAGTTCTTC
V gene: TRBV9; clone size: -; J gene: TRBJ2-7; D gene: TRBD2; CDR3 protein: CASSRLAGASYEQYF; CDR3 DNA: TGTGCCAGCAGCAGACTAGCGGGGGCCTCCTACGAGCAGTACTTC
V gene: TRBV25-1; clone size: -; J gene: TRBJ1-1; D gene: -; CDR3 protein: CASSGWEKYGTEAFF; CDR3 DNA: TGTGCCAGCAGTGGGTGGGAGAAGTACGGCACTGAAGCTTTCTTT
V gene: TRBV25-1; clone size: -; J gene: TRBJ1-1; D gene: -; CDR3 protein: CASSTWTARQYEAFF; CDR3 DNA: TGTGCCAGCAGTACCTGGACAGCCCGTCAATATGAAGCTTTCTTT
V gene: TRBV29-1; clone size: -; J gene: TRBJ1-2; D gene: TRBD1; CDR3 protein: CSAYRGLYGYTF; CDR3 DNA: TGCAGCGCCTACAGGGGCCTCTATGGCTACACCTTC
V gene: TRBV11-2; clone size: -; J gene: TRBJ1-1; D gene: -; CDR3 protein: CASSFIGTPNEAFF; CDR3 DNA: TGTGCCAGCAGCTTTATCGGGACACCCAATGAAGCTTTCTTT
V gene: TRBV15; clone size: few; J gene: TRBJ2-5; D gene: -; CDR3 protein: CATSRQYQETQYF; CDR3 DNA: TGTGCCACCAGCAGACAGTACCAAGAGACCCAGTACTTC
V gene: TRBV27; clone size: -; J gene: TRBJ1-1; D gene: TRBD1; CDR3 protein: CASSLQTGGWFTEAFF; CDR3 DNA: TGTGCCAGCAGTCTGCAAACAGGGGGCTGGTTCACTGAAGCTTTCTTT
V gene: TRBV28; clone size: -; J gene: TRBJ1-2; D gene: -; CDR3 protein: CASSFIGTPRERGYTF; CDR3 DNA: TGTGCCAGCAGTTTTATAGGGACGCCCCGGGAGCGTGGCTACACCTTC
V gene: TRBV14; clone size: -; J gene: TRBJ2-1; D gene: TRBD2; CDR3 protein: CASSPSAGAGNEQFF; CDR3 DNA: TGTGCCAGCAGCCCGTCAGCGGGGGCGGGGAATGAGCAGTTCTTC
V gene: TRBV6-5; clone size: -; J gene: TRBJ2-7; D gene: TRBD1; CDR3 protein: CASSDRVVGYEQYF; CDR3 DNA: TGTGCCAGCAGTGACAGGGTAGTAGGTTACGAGCAGTACTTC
V gene: TRBV5-4; clone size: once; J gene: TRBJ2-7; D gene: TRBD1; CDR3 protein: CASSPGGGYEQYF; CDR3 DNA: TGTGCCAGCAGCCCAGGGGGCGGATACGAGCAGTACTTC
V gene: TRBV18; clone size: -; J gene: TRBJ1-1; D gene: TRBD1; CDR3 protein: CASSRAGGMGNTEAFF; CDR3 DNA: TGTGCCAGCTCACGCGCAGGGGGAATGGGGAACACTGAAGCTTTCTTT
V gene: TRBV18; clone size: -; J gene: TRBJ1-5; D gene: -; CDR3 protein: CASSPAPGDQPQHF; CDR3 DNA: TGTGCCAGCTCACCCGCCCCAGGGGATCAGCCCCAGCATTTT
V gene: TRBV2; clone size: -; J gene: TRBJ2-7; D gene: TRBD1; CDR3 protein: CASPLRTGSNGEQYF; CDR3 DNA: TGTGCCAGCCCCCTTCGGACAGGCTCTAATGGCGAGCAGTACTTC
V gene: TRBV7-2; clone size: -; J gene: TRBJ2-3; D gene: -; CDR3 protein: CASSLVGGTQYF; CDR3 DNA: TGTGCCAGCAGCTTAGTAGGCGGTACGCAGTATTTT
V gene: TRBV27; clone size: -; J gene: TRBJ2-5; D gene: TRBD2; CDR3 protein: CASHPLTSGARTQYF; CDR3 DNA: TGTGCCAGCCACCCCTTAACTAGCGGGGCCAGGACCCAGTACTTC
V gene: TRBV5-6; clone size: -; J gene: TRBJ1-1; D gene: -; CDR3 protein: CASSLATLDSTEAFF; CDR3 DNA: TGTGCCAGCAGCTTGGCCACGTTAGATAGCACTGAAGCTTTCTTT
V gene: TRBV2; clone size: -; J gene: TRBJ1-3; D gene: -; CDR3 protein: CASSEFVASGNTIYF; CDR3 DNA: TGTGCCAGCAGTGAATTTGTGGCAAGCGGGAACACCATATATTTT
V gene: TRBV2; clone size: -; J gene: TRBJ1-4; D gene: TRBD1; CDR3 protein: CASRARQGTNEKLFF; CDR3 DNA: TGTGCCAGCAGAGCGCGACAGGGAACTAATGAAAAACTGTTTTTT
V gene: TRBV5-4; clone size: few; J gene: TRBJ2-7; D gene: TRBD1; CDR3 protein: CASSTDREGSYEQYF; CDR3 DNA: TGTGCCAGCAGCACAGACAGGGAAGGCTCCTACGAGCAGTACTTC
V gene: TRBV27; clone size: -; J gene: TRBJ1-5; D gene: TRBD1; CDR3 protein: CASSSGTGPDQPQHF; CDR3 DNA: TGTGCCAGCAGTTCCGGGACAGGGCCTGATCAGCCCCAGCATTTT
V gene: TRBV5-8; clone size: -; J gene: TRBJ1-6; D gene: TRBD1; CDR3 protein: CASSLRQGALVNSPLHF; CDR3 DNA: TGTGCCAGCAGCTTGCGACAGGGGGCTTTGGTTAATTCACCCCTCCACTTT
V gene: TRBV7-2; clone size: -; J gene: TRBJ2-6; D gene: -; CDR3 protein: CASSLTGANVLTF; CDR3 DNA: TGTGCCAGCAGCCTGACAGGGGCCAACGTCCTGACTTTC
V gene: TRBV5-1; clone size: once; J gene: TRBJ1-1; D gene: TRBD1; CDR3 protein: CASRVTGWAEAFF; CDR3 DNA: TGCGCCAGCAGGGTGACAGGGTGGGCTGAAGCTTTCTTT
V gene: TRBV27; clone size: -; J gene: TRBJ1-1; D gene: -; CDR3 protein: CASSSLRGVPNTEAFF; CDR3 DNA: TGTGCCAGCAGTTCCCTTCGCGGGGTTCCGAACACTGAAGCTTTCTTT
V gene: TRBV18; clone size: -; J gene: TRBJ2-7; D gene: TRBD1; CDR3 protein: CASSPPQTGIYEQYF; CDR3 DNA: TGTGCCAGCTCACCACCCCAGACAGGGATCTACGAGCAGTACTTC
V gene: TRBV7-6; clone size: few; J gene: TRBJ2-3; D gene: TRBD2; CDR3 protein: CASSLGGGALDTQYF; CDR3 DNA: TGTGCCAGCAGCTTAGGCGGGGGGGCCTTAGATACGCAGTATTTT
V gene: TRBV18; clone size: -; J gene: TRBJ2-1; D gene: -; CDR3 protein: CASSPPRRGEQFF; CDR3 DNA: TGTGCCAGCTCACCCCCCCGTAGGGGAGAGCAGTTCTTC
V gene: TRBV9; clone size: once; J gene: TRBJ1-1; D gene: -; CDR3 protein: CASSVEGAGEAFF; CDR3 DNA: TGTGCCAGCAGCGTAGAAGGGGCCGGGGAAGCTTTCTTT
V gene: TRBV5-4; clone size: -; J gene: TRBJ2-2; D gene: TRBD1; CDR3 protein: CASSSRQGPTGELFF; CDR3 DNA: TGTGCCAGCAGCTCCAGACAGGGACCGACCGGGGAGCTGTTTTTT
V gene: TRBV19; clone size: -; J gene: TRBJ2-7; D gene: -; CDR3 protein: CASRREGGSYEQYF; CDR3 DNA: TGTGCCAGTAGACGGGAAGGGGGCTCCTACGAGCAGTACTTC